This TCR beta chain was profiled in a study of T cell therapy after organ transplantation (dated 2019 in TCRdb). For the wider study: Therapy products were autologous CMV-specific T cells expanded in vitro for approximately 15 days with a peptide pool of 30 HLA class I and II CMV epitopes. Up to 6 T cell doses were administered to patients every 2 weeks, and patients were monitored for 25 to 35 weeks after therapy was completed. Among the ten or so patients, eight were classed as clinical responders, while two were classed as nonresponders. The median number of CMV-specific T cells given to patients was 1.92 x 10^8, delivered over 2 to 6 intravenous infusions. Long-term post-therapy blood samples were obtained 20 to 29 weeks after therapy was completed. This study was a follow-up analysis of the TRBV repertoire from an open-label phase I trial that tested autologous CMV-specific adoptive T cell therapy in people who had received solid-organ transplants. Long-term post-therapy samples were available for only about 75% of the 10 patients.

Sequences DFQATT (CDR1) and SNEGSKA (CDR2) are obtained from the germline V gene (reference sequence). Trimming takes 4 bases from V and 4 bases from J, and the germline ends sit 7 bases apart. The CDR3 has 11 amino acids, counting the end cysteine and phenylalanine. The CDR3 DNA has 33 bases and is translated from base 1. The sample's time point, from its label and the paper: 20-29 weeks after completion of therapy. Patients were solid-organ transplant recipients with drug-resistant/recurrent cytomegalovirus. Nine to ten of the trial participants were picked for repertoire analysis depending on whether post-therapy peripheral blood mononuclear cells were available. A BD FACSAria III was used to sort viable CD3+CD8+CD4- lymphocytes from PBMCs. The Qiagen DNeasy Kit was used to extract genomic DNA from the sorted cells. This clone was seen just once. Its antigen is unknown. One base away there is no much larger clone; base qualities are not given.

Broader findings and caveats from the paper: Assessment of confounders such as concurrent antirejection and antiviral medications was prevented by the small cohort. Reconstitution after therapy appeared to involve both transferred clonotypes and endogenous clonotypes that were not detected in the therapy products. Fold change in CD8 clonality after therapy was inversely correlated with pretherapy clonality, suggesting that less biased repertoires were more receptive to remodeling. Reduced sample coverage from poor CD8+ T cell yield may be reflected in the few expansions detected in nonresponders. Nonresponders showed marked pretherapy clonal expansions with minimal repertoire change after therapy.

The immunoSEQ two-step, bias-controlled multiplex PCR assay was used to amplify TRB CDR3 regions from genomic DNA. Sequencing of CDR3 libraries was carried out on an Illumina NextSeq 500. Per the original workflow: The immunoSEQ Analyzer platform was used for initial alignment and bioinformatics, including bias normalization against synthetic CDR3 analogs. Annotation of V, D and J genes was based on the definitions in the IMGT database. VDJtools version 1.1.10 and the R package tcR version 2.2.1.11 were used with default settings for further TRBV analyses. GLIPH analysis was done using default settings in version 1.0. For CDR3 sequences with at least 5 reads, significant changes in clonotype frequency were assessed with a 2-sided binomial test and Benjamini-Hochberg correction (alpha = 0.01). TCRdb provides this immuneACCESS table in a form limited to in-frame rearrangements. Some clones are lacking; in checked studies, under half of them reflect an unresolved V gene, and why the rest are absent is not known. The D gene and trimming were derived from the DNA, and the V and J assignments and clone size from that table. Within this sample are around 15,000 clones, with 85% to 90% of them counted one time only. The top ten clones comprise 25% to 40% of the sample.

Material: CD8+ T cells from blood, obtained after autologous CMV-specific T cell therapy. This chain joins TRBV20-1 to TRBJ1-1; the D gene identity is not certain. The TCR originated in a human patient who had received a solid organ transplant and had CMV disease. Some T cells may have been brought in with the graft after a transplant. The base sequence is TGCAGTGCTATGGAGATCACTGAAGCTTTCTTT. It translates to CSAMEITEAFF.